The 16 T cell receptor beta chains below all came from one sample that was sequenced in a study of beta chain features in type 1 diabetes. Study results and limitations: The study found moderately but significantly shorter TCRB CDR3s in all four CD4+ subsets of Type 1 diabetes patients.

Antigen specificity for these receptors is unknown. cDNA synthesis used the whole RNA isolate, giving expressed TCRB sequences. TCRdb keeps only in-frame clones here, not all; method: immunoSEQ multiplex PCR. The table records hundreds of thousands of clones, around 13% of them present only once. Sequenced material: naive CD4+ T cells from blood. Every receptor here comes from a woman younger than 30 with type 1 diabetes.

The rearrangement links TRBV2 to TRBJ2-1, with a possible D match to TRBD1 (6 bases). V lost 5 bases to trimming and J lost 2 bases, with 10 bases between them. The CDR3 length is 14 residues. CDR1 and CDR2 (germline): SNHLY, FYNNEI. The CDR3 loop reads CASSTEGAYNEQFF. For the CDR3, the DNA is TGTGCCAGCAGTACCGAGGGGGCCTACAATGAGCAGTTCTTC.

This clone was seen a few times. The chain recombines TRBV14 with TRBJ2-3; D not certain. Per germline, CDR1 SGHDN and CDR2 FVKESK. Trimming took off 4 bases at V and 6 bases at J, with 11 bases between the two ends. CDR3 length: 13 amino acids. The CDR3 spells CASSPNFGDTQYF. The CDR3 DNA follows: TGTGCCAGCAGCCCTAATTTCGGGGATACGCAGTATTTT.

The genes are TRBV2 and TRBJ2-3, with D unresolved. The CDR3 consists of 12 residues. CDR1 SNHLY and CDR2 FYNNEI come from the germline V gene. The CDR3 spells CATHPGTDTQYF. The CDR3, as DNA: TGTGCTACCCATCCGGGCACAGATACGCAGTATTTT.

The V call is TRBV12-5, the J call TRBJ2-1, with 10 positions matching TRBD2. From germline, CDR1 is LGHNT and CDR2 FRNRAP. With V trimmed by 1 base and J by 4 bases, 7 bases remained unmatched. This CDR3 is built from 17 residues. CDR3 nucleotides: TGTGCTAGTGGTTTGGGGGGTAGCGGGGGGACGTACAATGAGCAGTTCTTC. Encoded protein: CASGLGGSGGTYNEQFF. The variable domain in full, completed from reference TRBV12-5 and TRBJ2-1, reads DARVTQTPRHKVTEMGQEVTMRCQPILGHNTVFWYRQTMMQGLELLAYFRNRAPLDDSGMPKDRFSAEMPDATLATLKIQPSEPRDSAVYFCASGLGGSGGTYNEQFFGPGTRLTVL.

The genes are TRBV5-6 and TRBJ1-1; possibly TRBD1 for D (5 bases). Germline V gene lookup returns CDR1 SGHDT and CDR2 YYEEEE. V lost 0 bases and J lost 13, with 16 bases in between. This CDR3 is built from 13 residues. As DNA, the CDR3 is TGTGCCAGCAGCTTGGGGGACTTCTTTGTGGTTTTCTTT. Residues: CASSLGDFFVVFF.

This clone was recorded a few times. The rearrangement joins TRBV5-1 to TRBJ2-2, with D tentatively TRBD1 (6 bases). Trimming pared 4 bases from V and 6 bases from J, leaving 13 bases between. Germline V CDR1 and CDR2: SGHRS, YFSETQ. This CDR3 has 14 amino acids. The CDR3 here is CASSQAEGAGELFF. Written as DNA, the CDR3 is TGCGCCAGCAGCCAAGCTGAGGGGGCCGGGGAGCTGTTTTTT.

This clone was observed a handful of times. This chain joins TRBV18 and TRBJ1-1; D call uncertain. This CDR3 is built from 14 residues. V gave up 3 bases and J gave up 5 bases, with 13 bases separating them. In germline, CDR1 is KGHSH, CDR2 LQKENI. CDR3 region: CASSPAAGRTEAFF. As DNA, the CDR3 is TGTGCCAGCTCACCCGCGGCTGGGAGGACTGAAGCTTTCTTT.

Points on this clone: This same CDR3 is encoded by further DNA sequences in the sample. The chain carries TRBV18 and TRBJ1-5, with 9 bases fitting TRBD1. Germline V gene lookup returns CDR1 KGHSH and CDR2 LQKENI. The V segment lost 3 bases and the J segment 1 base; nucleotides outside the gene matches: 1. CDR3 size: 15 residues. Here the CDR3 reads CASSPGTGSNQPQHF. The CDR3 bases are TGTGCCAGCTCACCGGGGACAGGGAGCAATCAGCCCCAGCATTTT.

V and J are TRBV7-2 and TRBJ2-1; no clear D gene. Germline V gives CDR1 SGHTA, CDR2 FQGNSA. Deletions cut 8 bases from V and 6 bases from J, with 20 bases between. The CDR3 contains 15 residues. The DNA of the CDR3 is TGTGCCAGCTTTCCGGAGAATCACGCGCCCAATGAGCAGTTCTTC. Its protein product is CASFPENHAPNEQFF.

A few counts support this clone. The V and J genes are TRBV20-1 and TRBJ1-2; D call uncertain. The CDR3 contains 10 residues. Trimming left V 5 bases short and J 8 bases short, with 9 bases between. Germline V lookup: CDR1 DFQATT, CDR2 SNEGSKA (reference sequence). The chain's CDR3 is CSASFSGYTF. CDR3 coding DNA: TGCAGTGCTTCTTTCTCCGGCTACACCTTC.

This clone occurred a few times. The V and J genes are TRBV30 and TRBJ2-7; 7 bases fit TRBD1. Germline V gene sequence: CDR1 GTSNPN, CDR2 SVGIG (reference sequence). Germline trimming cut 0 bases from V and 2 bases from J; bases unmatched to any gene: 4. This CDR3 is 14 amino acids long. CDR3 region: CAWSVWQGAYEQYF. Written as DNA, the CDR3 is TGTGCCTGGAGTGTATGGCAGGGGGCCTACGAGCAGTACTTC.

The V gene is TRBV14, the J gene TRBJ2-1; D might be TRBD2 (6 bases). CDR3 length: 16 residues. Germline V gene sequence: CDR1 SGHDN, CDR2 FVKESK. The ends were cut back, 4 bases at V and 2 bases at J, with 15 bases in the middle. The CDR3 nucleotides read TGTGCCAGCAGCCCCTATCTTAGCGGAGCCTACAATGAGCAGTTCTTC. Residues: CASSPYLSGAYNEQFF.

The chain carries TRBV5-1 and TRBJ2-1; 7 positions agree with TRBD1. Germline V lookup: CDR1 SGHRS, CDR2 YFSETQ. Trimming at V came to 4 bases and at J to 8 bases, leaving 15 bases not matched to a gene. This CDR3 region has 16 residues. This chain's CDR3 is CASSRTRQGQSDEQFF. CDR3 nucleotides: TGCGCCAGCAGCCGGACACGACAGGGCCAAAGTGATGAGCAGTTCTTC.

The CDR3 DNA reads as TGTGCCAGCAGCCCCACAGCGGGTGGCTCCATCTCCTACGAGCAGTACTTC. Translation: CASSPTAGGSISYEQYF. V usage is TRBV7-9 and J usage is TRBJ2-7, with D possibly matching TRBD2 (6 bases). Germline-derived CDR1 and CDR2 are SEHNR and FQNEAQ (reference sequence). The CDR3 is 17 amino acids. The V end was cut by 5 bases, the J end by 0 bases, with 20 bases between. Full variable domain (missing parts from reference TRBV7-9 and TRBJ2-7): DTGVSQNPRHKITKRGQNVTFRCDPISEHNRLYWYRQTLGQGPEFLTYFQNEAQLEKSRLLSDRFSAERPKGSFSTLEIQRTEQGDSAMYLCASSPTAGGSISYEQYFGPGTRLTVT.

This clone occurred a few times. The J gene is TRBJ1-6, the V gene TRBV5-1, with D uncertain. Trimming pared 1 base from V and 6 bases from J, leaving 5 bases between. The CDR3 loop spans 13 amino acids. Germline CDR1 reads SGHRS; CDR2 reads YFSETQ. This CDR3 is CASSLLSNSPLHF. The CDR3 DNA is TGCGCCAGCAGCTTGCTCTCTAATTCACCCCTCCACTTT.

The J gene is TRBJ1-2, the V gene TRBV5-4, with 8 positions matching TRBD1. Germline CDR1 and CDR2: SGHNT and YYREEE (reference sequence). The CDR3 sequence is 13 residues long. V lost 7 bases to trimming and J lost 8 bases; unmatched junction nucleotides: 10. CDR3 nucleotide sequence: TGTGCCAGCGGCAGGACAGGGTCTGGGGGCTACACCTTC. Amino acids: CASGRTGSGGYTF. The full variable domain, completed using reference TRBV5-4 and TRBJ1-2, is ETGVTQSPTHLIKTRGQQVTLRCSSQSGHNTVSWYQQALGQGPQFIFQYYREEENGRGNFPPRFSGLQFPNYSSELNVNALELDDSALYLCASGRTGSGGYTFGSGTRLTVV.